Following are 31 T cell receptor beta chains from one sample sequenced in a study of T-cell memory formation after mild COVID-19 (dated by TCRdb to about 2021). Library construction relied on 5' RACE. Sequencing was performed on an Illumina NovaSeq 6000. TCRdb cleaned the public reads at Q25 with fastp, built clones with MiXCR and kept in-frame beta chains. Here each entry gathers all rows of one CDR3 protein and keeps the most common genes and DNA. The sample includes 550,000 to 700,000 distinct CDR3 sequences, with approximately 18% observed a single time. Clones ranked in the top ten supply around 12% of the sample. The sequenced material came from PBMCs or a T cell subset sorted from them (not recorded which). Receptors originate from an adult woman who had mild COVID-19 (a few samples of this study predate the infection). The sample titles of this study are shuffled in the database, so cell type and time point are left out; the donor was told from shared clones.

V gene TRBV20-1 combines with J gene TRBJ2-7, with 8 bases aligning to TRBD1. This CDR3 region has 15 residues. J gave up 3 bases and V 1 base, and 8 bases lay outside the gene matches. The germline V gene has CDR1 DFQATT and CDR2 SNEGSKA (reference sequence). The DNA for the CDR3 is TGCAGTGCTAGAGTCCTGCAGGGGGCGGTCTACGAGCAGTACTTC. This sequence encodes CSARVLQGAVYEQYF.

This CDR3 reads CASSYSPGPTEAFF. Written as DNA, the CDR3 is TGTGCCAGCAGTTACTCCCCCGGGCCCACTGAAGCTTTCTTT. The chain recombines TRBV6-6 with TRBJ1-1; no clear D gene. The V end lost 0 bases, the J end lost 4 bases, and 9 bases lay between the germline ends. Germline loops: CDR1 MNHNY, CDR2 SVGAGI (reference sequence). The CDR3 totals 14 residues.

The rearrangement uses TRBV7-8 and TRBJ1-1; unclear D gene. CDR3 length: 14 residues. The V gene's germline CDR1 is SGHVS and CDR2 FQNEAQ. Between the trimmed V and J ends, which lost 5 bases and 1 base, there was a span of 11 bases. CDR3: CASSISRRNTEAFF. In nucleotides, the CDR3 is TGTGCCAGCAGCATCTCCAGGAGGAACACTGAAGCTTTCTTT. Variable domain in full (rest from reference TRBV7-8 and TRBJ1-1): GAGVSQSPRYKVAKRGQDVALRCDPISGHVSLFWYQQALGQGPEFLTYFQNEAQLDKSGLPSDRFFAERPEGSVSTLKIQRTQQEDSAVYLCASSISRRNTEAFFGQGTRLTVV.

This clonotype turned up a few times. J is TRBJ1-4 and V is TRBV5-6; no clear D. In germline, CDR1 is SGHDT, CDR2 YYEEEE. The CDR3 has 14 residues. The V gene lost 5 bases and the J gene lost 8 bases, with 16 bases spanning the gap. CDR3 sequence: CASSAYRSLEKLFF. CDR3 nucleotides: TGTGCCAGCAGTGCTTATCGGTCCTTGGAAAAACTGTTTTTT. Full variable domain (remainder filled in from reference TRBV5-6 and TRBJ1-4): DAGVTQSPTHLIKTRGQQVTLRCSPKSGHDTVSWYQQALGQGPQFIFQYYEEEERQRGNFPDRFSGHQFPNYSSELNVNALLLGDSALYLCASSAYRSLEKLFFGSGTQLSVL.

This clonotype was detected a few times. The chain recombines TRBV12-3 or TRBV12-4 with TRBJ2-1; 10 bases align to TRBD1. The CDR3 spans 17 residues. V lost 3 bases and J lost 8; bases outside the gene matches: 13. The CDR3 DNA reads as TGTGCCAGCAGTTTCCTCCCCCCCGGGACAGGGGACGATGAGCAGTTCTTC. Translation gives CASSFLPPGTGDDEQFF.

The chain has TRBV5-4 and TRBJ2-3, with no clear D. Germline CDR1 and CDR2: SGHNT and YYREEE (reference sequence). V was cut by 3 bases and J by 0 bases, with 8 bases left in between. This CDR3 has 14 amino acids. Here the CDR3 DNA reads TGTGCCAGCAGCTCCGACTGGAGCACAGATACGCAGTATTTT. It is translated as CASSSDWSTDTQYF.

V gene TRBV24-1 combines with J gene TRBJ2-1, with 9 bases aligning to TRBD2. Germline assignment: CDR1 KGHDR and CDR2 SFDVKD. V lost 4 bases and J lost 7; bases outside the gene matches: 10. CDR3 length equals 16 residues. The CDR3 loop is CATSEQGLAGRNEQFF. The CDR3 region has the DNA TGTGCCACCAGTGAGCAGGGGCTAGCGGGACGTAATGAGCAGTTCTTC.

This clonotype was seen more than once but under ten times. The chain is built from TRBV7-9 and TRBJ1-1; D is ambiguous. Trimming shortened V by 5 bases and J by 2 bases, and 12 bases separated the two germline ends. The CDR3 has 14 residues. From germline, CDR1 is SEHNR and CDR2 FQNEAQ (reference sequence). The DNA of the CDR3 is TGTGCCAGCAGCCCTTTCTTTGGTAACACTGAAGCTTTCTTT. Translated: CASSPFFGNTEAFF. The variable domain in full, completed from reference TRBV7-9 and TRBJ1-1, reads DTGVSQNPRHKITKRGQNVTFRCDPISEHNRLYWYRQTLGQGPEFLTYFQNEAQLEKSRLLSDRFSAERPKGSFSTLEIQRTEQGDSAMYLCASSPFFGNTEAFFGQGTRLTVV.

In its sample, this clonotype was seen many times. V usage is TRBV20-1 and J usage is TRBJ1-1; tentatively, D is TRBD1 (6 bases). CDR1 DFQATT and CDR2 SNEGSKA come from the germline V gene (reference sequence). The CDR3 is made up of 15 amino acids. Trimming left V 1 base short and J 5 bases short, with 17 bases between. In DNA form, the CDR3 reads TGCAGTGCTAGAGGATTACAGGGTTTGCCGACTGAAGCTTTCTTT. As protein: CSARGLQGLPTEAFF.

The chain links TRBV3-1 to TRBJ2-1; TRBD2 aligns across 8 bases. The V and J ends lost 4 bases and 4 bases, in that order; junction bases with no gene match: 6. In germline, CDR1 is LGHDT, CDR2 YNNKEL (reference sequence). This CDR3 contains 15 residues. For the CDR3, the DNA is TGTGCCAGCAGCCCCGGTCGGGGGGGTTACAATGAGCAGTTCTTC. Translating it yields CASSPGRGGYNEQFF.

A few counts support this clonotype. This chain links TRBV7-9 with TRBJ1-2; the match to TRBD1 covers 8 bases. From germline, CDR1 is SEHNR and CDR2 FQNEAQ (reference sequence). This CDR3 contains 13 residues. The V gene end was trimmed by 4 bases and the J gene end by 8 bases; junction bases not matched to a gene: 6. In DNA, the CDR3 is TGTGCCAGCAGCTCCGACAGGGGCGACGGCTACACCTTC. It yields the protein CASSSDRGDGYTF.

This clonotype was recorded a few times. The V gene is TRBV12-3 or TRBV12-4, the J gene TRBJ2-1; 9 bases map to TRBD2. The junction had 12 bases not matched to a gene; V was cut back by 8 bases and J by 1 base. The CDR3 has 17 residues. The CDR3 sequence is CASGHFAGGLSYNEQFF. For the CDR3, the DNA is TGTGCCAGCGGGCACTTCGCGGGGGGGCTTTCCTACAATGAGCAGTTCTTC.

This sequence joins TRBV24-1 and TRBJ2-6, with D tentatively TRBD2 (5 bases). With 6 bases removed from V and 4 bases from J, the gap between germline ends came to 9 bases. The CDR3 extends over 14 amino acids. The germline V gene encodes CDR1 KGHDR and CDR2 SFDVKD. CDR3 nucleotide sequence: TGTGCCACCAGTAACCGCGGGGGGGCCAACGTCCTGACTTTC. Its translation is CATSNRGGANVLTF.

This rearrangement joins TRBV5-1 to TRBJ2-5; TRBD1 might be the D (5 bases). CDR3 length: 15 amino acids. Looked up from germline, CDR1 is SGHRS and CDR2 is YFSETQ. V lost 4 bases and J 1 base, leaving 14 bases between the germline ends. CDR3 sequence reads: CASSALQDPQETQYF. The CDR3 DNA sequence: TGCGCCAGCAGCGCTTTACAGGATCCCCAAGAGACCCAGTACTTC.

This chain uses TRBV12-3 or TRBV12-4 with TRBJ1-6; TRBD1 is a possible D gene (5 bases). Trimming took 9 bases from V and 5 from J, leaving 17 bases between them. The CDR3 has 15 amino acids. The DNA for the CDR3 is TGTGCCAGTACAAGCAGGGATCGGAATAATTCACCCCTCCACTTT. Amino acids: CASTSRDRNNSPLHF.

The CDR3 DNA reads TGTGCCAGCTCAACGGCGGGACTACACAATGAGCAGTTCTTC. Translating gives CASSTAGLHNEQFF. The chain employs TRBV18 and TRBJ2-1; 7 nucleotides agree with TRBD2. The CDR3 is made up of 14 amino acids. Per the germline V gene, CDR1 is KGHSH and CDR2 is LQKENI. The trim removed 5 bases at V and 5 bases at J, leaving 6 bases unmatched.

The J gene is TRBJ1-1, the V gene TRBV7-2; D is perhaps TRBD1 (5 bases). The ends were cut back, 6 bases at V and 0 bases at J, with 11 bases in the middle. Germline V CDR1 and CDR2: SGHTA, FQGNSA. The CDR3 consists of 14 residues. CDR3 amino acids: CASSTDSLNTEAFF. In DNA form, the CDR3 reads TGTGCCAGCAGTACTGACAGCTTGAACACTGAAGCTTTCTTT.

This clonotype was found a few times. This chain links TRBV15 with TRBJ2-1, with 7 bases fitting TRBD2. Germline-derived CDR1 and CDR2 are LNHNV and YYDKDF (reference sequence). V was clipped by 1 base and J by 3 bases; unmatched bases: 6. The CDR3 totals 16 residues. The CDR3 loop reads CATSRVREGLYNEQFF. CDR3 nucleotides: TGTGCCACCAGCAGAGTGAGGGAGGGCCTCTACAATGAGCAGTTCTTC.

This clonotype was picked up many times. The rearrangement links TRBV5-1 to TRBJ2-5, with TRBD2 identical over 7 bases. V lost 2 bases, J lost 2 bases, and 3 bases stayed unmatched. The CDR3 loop spans 14 amino acids. In germline, CDR1 is SGHRS, CDR2 YFSETQ. This CDR3 is CASSLTAGQETQYF. The CDR3 bases are TGCGCCAGCAGCTTAACAGCGGGACAAGAGACCCAGTACTTC.

This clonotype was found many times. The chain has TRBV7-2 and TRBJ1-2; D is perhaps TRBD1 (5 bases). CDR3 length: 14 residues. Germline lookup yields CDR1 SGHTA and CDR2 FQGNSA. V was pared by 0 bases and J by 5 bases, with 10 bases between. Here the CDR3 reads CASSLARGDYGYTF. In nucleotides, the CDR3 is TGTGCCAGCAGCTTAGCGCGAGGGGATTATGGCTACACCTTC.

In this sample, this clonotype turned up many times. V gene TRBV28 combines with J gene TRBJ2-7; 8 bases agree with TRBD1. Germline CDR1 MDHEN, CDR2 SYDVKM. Germline trimming cut 10 bases from V and 5 bases from J; bases unmatched to any gene: 7. The CDR3 totals 12 residues. The CDR3 DNA reads as TGTGCCACCTGGACAGGGAACCACGAGCAGTACTTC. Amino acids: CATWTGNHEQYF.

The genes are TRBV2 and TRBJ1-1; tentatively, D is TRBD1 (6 bases). The length of the CDR3 is 14 residues. Looked up from germline, CDR1 is SNHLY and CDR2 is FYNNEI. The V end was cut by 7 bases, the J end by 5 bases, with 17 bases between. CDR3 sequence (DNA): TGTGCCAGCAAGGGGGGGCGTTCGGATACTGAAGCTTTCTTT. Amino acids: CASKGGRSDTEAFF.

This chain links TRBV27 with TRBJ1-5; no firm D call. The CDR3 loop spans 11 amino acids. V lost 8 bases to trimming and J lost 8 bases, with 10 bases between them. Germline CDR1 is MNHEY and CDR2 is SMNVEV (reference sequence). The CDR3 spells CASGYSEPQHF. In DNA form, the CDR3 reads TGTGCCAGCGGTTACAGCGAGCCCCAGCATTTT.

This rearrangement joins TRBV12-3 or TRBV12-4 to TRBJ2-7, with D tentatively TRBD1 (6 bases). The CDR3 runs to 13 residues. Trimming shortened V by 6 bases and J by 5 bases, and 14 bases separated the two germline ends. In DNA, the CDR3 is TGTGCCAGCAGCAAGGGTGGGGGCAACGAGCAGTACTTC. Amino acids: CASSKGGGNEQYF.

The chain uses TRBV7-8 and TRBJ2-7; D unclear. V gave up 3 bases and J gave up 1 base, with 7 bases separating them. The CDR3 consists of 13 residues. Germline CDR1 reads SGHVS; CDR2 reads FQNEAQ. DNA for the CDR3: TGTGCCAGCAGCTTTATAGGGTCCTACGAGCAGTACTTC. Its protein is CASSFIGSYEQYF.

The gene calls are TRBV29-1 and TRBJ2-5, with D possibly TRBD2 on 6 matching bases. Germline V gene sequence: CDR1 SQVTM, CDR2 ANQGSEA. Trimming took off 3 bases at V and 4 bases at J, with 21 bases between the two ends. This CDR3 has 16 amino acids. The chain's CDR3 is CSVDAGTALIGETQYF. CDR3 coding DNA: TGCAGCGTTGACGCCGGGACTGCCCTTATCGGAGAGACCCAGTACTTC. The full variable domain, completed using reference TRBV29-1 and TRBJ2-5, is SAVISQKPSRDICQRGTSLTIQCQVDSQVTMMFWYRQQPGQSLTLIATANQGSEATYESGFVIDKFPISRPNLTFSTLTVSNMSPEDSSIYLCSVDAGTALIGETQYFGPGTRLLVL.

This sequence joins TRBV9 and TRBJ2-5, with TRBD2 identical over 8 bases. Germline V gene lookup returns CDR1 SGDLS and CDR2 YYNGEE. V shed 6 bases, J shed 3 bases, and the junction held 4 bases outside the gene matches. The CDR3 spans 13 residues. CDR3 nucleotide sequence: TGTGCCAGCACCAAAGCGGGAGAAGAGACCCAGTACTTC. Its translation: CASTKAGEETQYF.

The chain links TRBV15 to TRBJ2-1; the D gene is possibly TRBD1 (8 bases). Germline V lookup: CDR1 LNHNV, CDR2 YYDKDF (reference sequence). V lost 3 bases and J lost 3, with 15 bases in between. The CDR3 is 16 amino acids. The CDR3 loop is CATSRVTGGDYNEQFF. The CDR3 DNA follows: TGTGCCACCAGCAGGGTTACAGGGGGGGACTACAATGAGCAGTTCTTC.

This chain's CDR3 is CASSVEGFSTDTQYF. DNA for the CDR3: TGTGCCAGCAGCGTAGAGGGCTTTAGCACAGATACGCAGTATTTT. The J gene is TRBJ2-3, the V gene TRBV9; D is undetermined. Trimming removed 0 bases from V and 0 bases from J, with 8 bases in between. From germline, CDR1 is SGDLS and CDR2 YYNGEE. This CDR3 spans 15 amino acids.

The V and J genes are TRBV11-3 and TRBJ2-5; the match to TRBD2 covers 10 bases. With V trimmed by 0 bases and J by 2 bases, 9 bases remained unmatched. This CDR3 has 18 residues. The germline CDR1 and CDR2 sequences are SGHNT and YENEEA. In DNA, the CDR3 is TGTGCCAGCAGCTTAGATAATCCAGCGGGAGGGTCGCAAGAGACCCAGTACTTC. It codes for CASSLDNPAGGSQETQYF. Based on the CDR3 plus reference TRBV11-3 and TRBJ2-5, the full variable domain is EAGVVQSPRYKIIEKKQPVAFWCNPISGHNTLYWYLQNLGQGPELLIRYENEEAVDDSQLPKDRFSAERLKGVDSTLKIQPAELGDSAVYLCASSLDNPAGGSQETQYFGPGTRLLVL.

The chain links TRBV11-3 to TRBJ2-5; 7 bases line up with TRBD1. J gave up 2 bases and V 3 bases, and 6 bases lay outside the gene matches. From germline, CDR1 is SGHNT and CDR2 YENEEA. The CDR3 runs 15 residues. CDR3 amino acids: CASSFLQGPQETQYF. CDR3 sequence (DNA): TGTGCCAGCAGCTTCCTACAGGGGCCTCAAGAGACCCAGTACTTC.